This T cell receptor beta chain was obtained from a study of metastatic and nonmetastatic thyroid tumors. At the level of the study: Across peripheral blood and tumor or nodule tissue samples taken from malignant and benign thyroid patients, the repertoires were compared with one another.

Original processing notes: For papillary thyroid cancer, a distant-metastasis classifier was constructed from CDR3 differences observed across clinicopathological groups. Using MiXCR, TCRdb re-called clones from the PCR reads. TCRdb, not the original authors, processed these V and J calls. The sample contains 20,000 to 25,000 clones, roughly 20% of which appear only once. This clone came up many times. The target antigen is unknown. Trimming shortened V by 5 bases and J by 7 bases, and 8 bases separated the two germline ends. CDR1 and CDR2 from the germline V gene are MDHEN and SYDVKM. CDR3 length: 12 amino acids. Points from the study as a whole: Compared with benign nodules, malignant thyroid tumors were reported to have significantly higher TCR beta diversity in both blood and tumor.

All patients were untreated before thyroid surgery. This receptor was obtained from a female donor with papillary thyroid cancer or a benign thyroid nodule (not recorded which). Some clones in this sample may be carry-over from other donors' samples. Material: blood. The J gene is TRBJ2-2, the V gene TRBV28; D unclear. CDR3 protein: CASSTLYGELFF. The CDR3 nucleotides read TGTGCCAGCAGTACTCTCTACGGGGAGCTGTTTTTT.